Listed below are T cell receptor beta chains from one sample, sequenced in a study of blood T cells in healthy people across ages. TCRdb independently ran MiXCR on the 5' RACE reads; one entry per CDR3 protein. The sample lists about 1.5 million distinct CDR3 sequences, approximately 43% occurring once. The specimen was blood. These receptors were collected from a woman under 30 in good health. The CDR3 runs from the conserved cysteine through the conserved F or W. The order of the fields is clone size, V gene, J gene, D gene, CDR3 protein. A D gene is named only where the DNA matches it firmly. Size values are once, few and many counts, or a class for expanded clones, and some rows have none.

clone size: .; V gene: TRBV5-4; J gene: TRBJ2-1; D gene: .; CDR3 protein: CASSLGGAALSSYNEQFF
clone size: .; V gene: TRBV7-2; J gene: TRBJ2-4; D gene: .; CDR3 protein: CASSLEMGSVAYNEQYF
clone size: few; V gene: TRBV7-9; J gene: TRBJ1-2; D gene: .; CDR3 protein: CASSFPGVIYGYTF
clone size: .; V gene: TRBV6-1; J gene: TRBJ1-2; D gene: .; CDR3 protein: CASSERGQSYGYTF
clone size: .; V gene: TRBV29-1; J gene: TRBJ2-1; D gene: TRBD2; CDR3 protein: CSVEGVMTSGRGNEQFF
clone size: few; V gene: TRBV20-1; J gene: .; D gene: TRBD2; CDR3 protein: CSASLGLAHGSEQYF
clone size: .; V gene: TRBV24-1; J gene: TRBJ2-7; D gene: TRBD1; CDR3 protein: CVTSDLRDRIYEQYF
clone size: .; V gene: TRBV11-2; J gene: TRBJ2-1; D gene: .; CDR3 protein: CASRLQGTSSYNEQFF
clone size: .; V gene: TRBV29-1; J gene: TRBJ1-2; D gene: .; CDR3 protein: CSVFRTTDYTF
clone size: .; V gene: TRBV6-4; J gene: TRBJ2-7; D gene: TRBD2; CDR3 protein: CASSSGPTYNEQYF
clone size: .; V gene: TRBV12-3/TRBV12-4; J gene: .; D gene: .; CDR3 protein: CASSFPETASYNEQYF
clone size: many; V gene: TRBV3-1; J gene: TRBJ2-4; D gene: TRBD2; CDR3 protein: CASSLILAGYKNIQYF
clone size: .; V gene: TRBV11-3; J gene: TRBJ2-1; D gene: TRBD2; CDR3 protein: CASSLEGGTSGDEQFF
clone size: .; V gene: TRBV7-2; J gene: TRBJ2-1; D gene: TRBD1; CDR3 protein: CASSPFTGTGYNEQFF
clone size: .; V gene: TRBV7-9; J gene: TRBJ1-2; D gene: .; CDR3 protein: CASSLAAVPGYTF
clone size: .; V gene: TRBV2; J gene: TRBJ2-7; D gene: .; CDR3 protein: CASSNVGREQYF
clone size: .; V gene: TRBV7-2; J gene: TRBJ2-4; D gene: .; CDR3 protein: CASSLAGTPGVGAKNIQYF
clone size: once; V gene: TRBV29-1; J gene: TRBJ2-6; D gene: TRBD1; CDR3 protein: CSVKTGTGLGANVLTF
clone size: few; V gene: TRBV20-1; J gene: TRBJ1-1; D gene: .; CDR3 protein: CSASKGMNTEAFF
clone size: .; V gene: TRBV5-1; J gene: TRBJ2-5; D gene: TRBD2; CDR3 protein: CASSLEGLAGEWETQYF
clone size: few; V gene: TRBV28; J gene: TRBJ2-1; D gene: TRBD1; CDR3 protein: CASRSGQGTNEQFF
clone size: .; V gene: TRBV7-9; J gene: TRBJ1-2; D gene: .; CDR3 protein: CASSGPDYGYTF
clone size: .; V gene: TRBV11-2; J gene: TRBJ2-3; D gene: .; CDR3 protein: CASSQSSPDTQYF
clone size: .; V gene: TRBV7-9; J gene: TRBJ1-1; D gene: .; CDR3 protein: CASSLGRDNTEAFF
clone size: .; V gene: TRBV28; J gene: TRBJ2-4; D gene: .; CDR3 protein: CASWGGNIQYF
clone size: .; V gene: TRBV11-2; J gene: TRBJ2-5; D gene: .; CDR3 protein: CASSLPGSDNEQYF
clone size: few; V gene: TRBV7-2; J gene: TRBJ1-2; D gene: TRBD1; CDR3 protein: CASIRGQGRYGYTF